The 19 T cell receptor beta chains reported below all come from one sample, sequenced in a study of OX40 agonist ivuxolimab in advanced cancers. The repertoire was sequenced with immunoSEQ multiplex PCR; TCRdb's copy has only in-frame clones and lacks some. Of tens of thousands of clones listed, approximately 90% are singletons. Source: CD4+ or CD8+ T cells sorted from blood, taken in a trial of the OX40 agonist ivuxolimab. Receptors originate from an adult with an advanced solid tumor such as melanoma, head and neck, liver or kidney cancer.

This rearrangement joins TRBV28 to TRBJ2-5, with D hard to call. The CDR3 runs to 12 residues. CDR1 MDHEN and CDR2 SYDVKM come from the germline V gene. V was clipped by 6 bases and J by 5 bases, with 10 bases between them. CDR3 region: CASSPVGETQYF. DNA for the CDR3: TGTGCCAGCAGCCCGGTCGGGGAGACCCAGTACTTC.

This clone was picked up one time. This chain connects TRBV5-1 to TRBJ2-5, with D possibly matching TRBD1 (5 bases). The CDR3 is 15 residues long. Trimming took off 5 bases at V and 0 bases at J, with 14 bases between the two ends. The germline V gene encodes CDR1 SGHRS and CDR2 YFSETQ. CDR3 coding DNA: TGCGCCAGCAGTGCCCAGGGTCAGTACCAAGAGACCCAGTACTTC. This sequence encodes CASSAQGQYQETQYF.

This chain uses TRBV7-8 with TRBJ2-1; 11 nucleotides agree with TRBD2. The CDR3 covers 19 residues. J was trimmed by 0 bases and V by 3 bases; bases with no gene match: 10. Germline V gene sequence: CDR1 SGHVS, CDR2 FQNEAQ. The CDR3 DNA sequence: TGTGCCAGCAGCTTGGTGGGATTAGCGGGGGGGAGCTCCTACAATGAGCAGTTCTTC. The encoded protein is CASSLVGLAGGSSYNEQFF.

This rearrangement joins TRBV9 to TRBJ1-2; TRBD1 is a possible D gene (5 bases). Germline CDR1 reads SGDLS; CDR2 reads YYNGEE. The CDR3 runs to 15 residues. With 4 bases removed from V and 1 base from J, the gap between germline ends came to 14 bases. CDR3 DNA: TGTGCCAGCAGCCTAGGGGTGACAGATAACTATGGCTACACCTTC. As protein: CASSLGVTDNYGYTF. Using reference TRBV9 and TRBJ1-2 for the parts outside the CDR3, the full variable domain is DSGVTQTPKHLITATGQRVTLRCSPRSGDLSVYWYQQSLDQGLQFLIQYYNGEERAKGNILERFSAQQFPDLHSELNLSSLELGDSALYFCASSLGVTDNYGYTFGSGTRLTVV.

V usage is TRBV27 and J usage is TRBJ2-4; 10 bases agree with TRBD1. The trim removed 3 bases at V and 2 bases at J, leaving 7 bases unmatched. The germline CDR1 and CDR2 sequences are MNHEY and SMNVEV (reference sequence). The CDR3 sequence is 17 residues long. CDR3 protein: CASSFYGTGATKNIQYF. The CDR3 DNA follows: TGTGCCAGCAGTTTTTATGGGACAGGGGCAACCAAAAACATTCAGTACTTC.

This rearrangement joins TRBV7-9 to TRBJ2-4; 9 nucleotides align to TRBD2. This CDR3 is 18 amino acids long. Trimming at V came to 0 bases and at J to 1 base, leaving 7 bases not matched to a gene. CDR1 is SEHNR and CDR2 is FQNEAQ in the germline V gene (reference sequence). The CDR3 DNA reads TGTGCCAGCAGCTTAGCGAGGGGACTAGCCGGGGCCAAAAACATTCAGTACTTC. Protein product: CASSLARGLAGAKNIQYF. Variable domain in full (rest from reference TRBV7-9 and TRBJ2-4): DTGVSQNPRHKITKRGQNVTFRCDPISEHNRLYWYRQTLGQGPEFLTYFQNEAQLEKSRLLSDRFSAERPKGSFSTLEIQRTEQGDSAMYLCASSLARGLAGAKNIQYFGAGTRLSVL.

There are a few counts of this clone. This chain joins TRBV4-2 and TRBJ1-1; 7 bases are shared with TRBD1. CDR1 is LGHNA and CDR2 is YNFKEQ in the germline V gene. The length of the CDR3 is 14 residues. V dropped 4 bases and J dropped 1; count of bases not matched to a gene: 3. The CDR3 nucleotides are TGTGCCAGCAGCCCCGGGGACAGGAACACTGAAGCTTTCTTT. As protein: CASSPGDRNTEAFF.

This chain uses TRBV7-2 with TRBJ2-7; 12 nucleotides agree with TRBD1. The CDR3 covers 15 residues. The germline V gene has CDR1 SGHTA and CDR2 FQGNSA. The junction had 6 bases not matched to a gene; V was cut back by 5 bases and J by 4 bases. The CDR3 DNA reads TGTGCCAGCAGCATCTCGGGACAGGGGGCGTACGAGCAGTACTTC. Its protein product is CASSISGQGAYEQYF.

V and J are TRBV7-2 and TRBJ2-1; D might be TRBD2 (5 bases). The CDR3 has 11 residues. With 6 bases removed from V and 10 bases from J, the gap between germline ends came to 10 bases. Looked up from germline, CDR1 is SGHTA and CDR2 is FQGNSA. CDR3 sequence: CASRRLSEQFF. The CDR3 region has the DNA TGTGCCAGCAGGCGACTATCGGAGCAGTTCTTC. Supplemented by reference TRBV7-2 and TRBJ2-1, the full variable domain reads GAGVSQSPSNKVTEKGKDVELRCDPISGHTALYWYRQSLGQGLEFLIYFQGNSAPDKSGLPSDRFSAERTGGSVSTLTIQRTQQEDSAVYLCASRRLSEQFFGPGTRLTVL.

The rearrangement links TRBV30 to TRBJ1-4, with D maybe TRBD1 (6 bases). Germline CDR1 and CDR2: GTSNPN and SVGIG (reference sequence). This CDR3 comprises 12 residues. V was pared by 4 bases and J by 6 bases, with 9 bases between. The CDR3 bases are TGTGCCTGGACGGGGGCCGATGAAAAACTGTTTTTT. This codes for CAWTGADEKLFF.

The CDR3 here is CASSLNVQGQETQYF. The CDR3 nucleotides read TGTGCCAGCAGCTTAAACGTGCAGGGGCAAGAGACCCAGTACTTC. The V gene is TRBV11-2, the J gene TRBJ2-5, with a tentative D call TRBD1 (6 bases). The germline V and J ends were trimmed by 2 bases and 2 bases, with 12 bases remaining between them. CDR1 and CDR2 (germline): SGHAT, FQNNGV. The CDR3 loop spans 15 amino acids. The complete variable domain, with remaining parts taken from reference TRBV11-2 and TRBJ2-5, reads EAGVAQSPRYKIIEKRQSVAFWCNPISGHATLYWYQQILGQGPKLLIQFQNNGVVDDSQLPKDRFSAERLKGVDSTLKIQPAKLEDSAVYLCASSLNVQGQETQYFGPGTRLLVL.

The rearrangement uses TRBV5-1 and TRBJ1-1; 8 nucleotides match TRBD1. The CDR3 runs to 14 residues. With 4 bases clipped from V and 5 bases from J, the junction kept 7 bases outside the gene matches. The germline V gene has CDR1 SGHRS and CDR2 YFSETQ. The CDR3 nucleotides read TGCGCCAGCAGCAGACAGGGGAGGTATACTGAAGCTTTCTTT. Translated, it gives CASSRQGRYTEAFF. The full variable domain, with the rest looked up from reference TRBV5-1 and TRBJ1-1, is KAGVTQTPRYLIKTRGQQVTLSCSPISGHRSVSWYQQTPGQGLQFLFEYFSETQRNKGNFPGRFSGRQFSNSRSEMNVSTLELGDSALYLCASSRQGRYTEAFFGQGTRLTVV.

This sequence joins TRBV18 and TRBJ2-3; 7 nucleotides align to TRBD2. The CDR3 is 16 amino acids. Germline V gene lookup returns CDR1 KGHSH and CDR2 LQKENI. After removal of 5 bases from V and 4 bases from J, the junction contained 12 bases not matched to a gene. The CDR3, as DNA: TGTGCCAGCTCATCCCTAGCGGAGCAAGCGGCAGATACGCAGTATTTT. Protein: CASSSLAEQAADTQYF.

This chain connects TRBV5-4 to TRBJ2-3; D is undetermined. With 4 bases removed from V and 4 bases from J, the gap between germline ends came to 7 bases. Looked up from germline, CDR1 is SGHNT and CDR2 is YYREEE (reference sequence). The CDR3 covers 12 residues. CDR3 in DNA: TGTGCCAGCAGCCCTACAGCAGATACGCAGTATTTT. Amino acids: CASSPTADTQYF.

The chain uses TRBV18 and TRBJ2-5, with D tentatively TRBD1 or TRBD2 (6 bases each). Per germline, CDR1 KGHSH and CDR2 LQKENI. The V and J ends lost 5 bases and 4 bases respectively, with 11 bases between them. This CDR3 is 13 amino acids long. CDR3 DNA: TGTGCCAGCTCAGTTGGAGGGGGAGAGACCCAGTACTTC. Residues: CASSVGGGETQYF.

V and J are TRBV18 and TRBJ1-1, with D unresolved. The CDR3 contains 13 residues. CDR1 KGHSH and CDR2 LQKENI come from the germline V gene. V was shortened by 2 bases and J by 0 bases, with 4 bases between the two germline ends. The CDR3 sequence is CASSPVLNTEAFF. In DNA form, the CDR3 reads TGTGCCAGCTCACCAGTGTTGAACACTGAAGCTTTCTTT.

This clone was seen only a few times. CDR3 sequence (DNA): TGCGCCAGCTCGACAGGGATGGACACTGAAGCTTTCTTT. This translates into CASSTGMDTEAFF. The V and J genes are TRBV5-1 and TRBJ1-1; TRBD1 aligns across 7 bases. This CDR3 spans 13 amino acids. In germline, CDR1 is SGHRS, CDR2 YFSETQ. The trim removed 7 bases at V and 3 bases at J, leaving 6 bases unmatched.

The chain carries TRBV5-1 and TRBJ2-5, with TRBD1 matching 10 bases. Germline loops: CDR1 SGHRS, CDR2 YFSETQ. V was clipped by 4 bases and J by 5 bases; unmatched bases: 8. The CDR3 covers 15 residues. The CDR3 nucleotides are TGCGCCAGCAGCCAGCAGGGGACAGGGGAGGAGACCCAGTACTTC. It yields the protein CASSQQGTGEETQYF. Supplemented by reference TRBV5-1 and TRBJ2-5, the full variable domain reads KAGVTQTPRYLIKTRGQQVTLSCSPISGHRSVSWYQQTPGQGLQFLFEYFSETQRNKGNFPGRFSGRQFSNSRSEMNVSTLELGDSALYLCASSQQGTGEETQYFGPGTRLLVL.

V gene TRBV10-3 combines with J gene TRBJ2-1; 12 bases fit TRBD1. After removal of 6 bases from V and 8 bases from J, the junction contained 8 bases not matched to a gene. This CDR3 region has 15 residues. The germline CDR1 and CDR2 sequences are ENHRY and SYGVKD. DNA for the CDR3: TGTGCCATCAGACCCGGGACAGGGGGCTTCTATGAGCAGTTCTTC. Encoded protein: CAIRPGTGGFYEQFF.